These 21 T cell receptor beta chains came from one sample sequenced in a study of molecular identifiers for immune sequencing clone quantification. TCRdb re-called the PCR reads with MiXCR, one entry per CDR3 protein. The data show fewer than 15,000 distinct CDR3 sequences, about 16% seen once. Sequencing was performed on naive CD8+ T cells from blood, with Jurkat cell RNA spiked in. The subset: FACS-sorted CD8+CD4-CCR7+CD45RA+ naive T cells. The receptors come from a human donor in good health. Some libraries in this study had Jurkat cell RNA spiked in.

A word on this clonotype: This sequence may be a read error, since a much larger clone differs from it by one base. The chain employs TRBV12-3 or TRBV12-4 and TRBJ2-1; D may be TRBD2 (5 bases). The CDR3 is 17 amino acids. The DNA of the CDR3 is TGTGCCAGCAGTCCCTTAGGCGGACTGAGCTCCTACAATGAGCAGTCCTTC. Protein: CASSPLGGLSSYNEQSF.

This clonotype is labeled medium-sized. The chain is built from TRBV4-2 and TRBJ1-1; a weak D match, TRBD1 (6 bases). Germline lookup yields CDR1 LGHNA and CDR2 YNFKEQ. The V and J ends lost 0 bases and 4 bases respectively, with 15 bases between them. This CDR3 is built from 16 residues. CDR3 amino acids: CASSQDEFRGATEAFF. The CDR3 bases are TGTGCCAGCAGCCAAGACGAGTTCCGGGGGGCCACTGAAGCTTTCTTT.

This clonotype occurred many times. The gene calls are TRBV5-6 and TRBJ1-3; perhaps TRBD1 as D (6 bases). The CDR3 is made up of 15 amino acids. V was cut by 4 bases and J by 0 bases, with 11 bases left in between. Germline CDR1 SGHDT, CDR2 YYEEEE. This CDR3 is CASSAPDSSGNTIYF. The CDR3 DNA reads TGTGCCAGCAGCGCACCGGACAGCTCTGGAAACACCATATATTTT.

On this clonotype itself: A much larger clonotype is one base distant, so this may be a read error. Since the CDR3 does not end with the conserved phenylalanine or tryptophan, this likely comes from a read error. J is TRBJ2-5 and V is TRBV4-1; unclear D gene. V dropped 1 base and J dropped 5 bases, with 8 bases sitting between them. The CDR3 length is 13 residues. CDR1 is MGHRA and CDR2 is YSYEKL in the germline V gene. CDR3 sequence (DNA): TGCGCCAGCAGCCAAGGTTTGAGGGAGACCCAGTACCTC. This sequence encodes CASSQGLRETQYL.

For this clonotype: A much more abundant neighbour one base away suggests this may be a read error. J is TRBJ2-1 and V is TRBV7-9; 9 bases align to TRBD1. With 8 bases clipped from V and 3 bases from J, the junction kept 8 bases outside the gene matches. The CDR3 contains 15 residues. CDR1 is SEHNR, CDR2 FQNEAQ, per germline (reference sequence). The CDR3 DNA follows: TGTGCCAGCGGCGCTGGACAGGGGAACTACAATGAGCAGTTCTTC. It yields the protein CASGAGQGNYNEQFF.

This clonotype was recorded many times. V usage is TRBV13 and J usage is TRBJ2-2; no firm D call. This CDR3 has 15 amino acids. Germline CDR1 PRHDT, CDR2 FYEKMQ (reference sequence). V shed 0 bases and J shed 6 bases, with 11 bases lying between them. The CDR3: CASSLGDGLAGELFF. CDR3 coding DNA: TGTGCCAGCAGCTTAGGCGACGGGCTGGCCGGGGAGCTGTTTTTT.

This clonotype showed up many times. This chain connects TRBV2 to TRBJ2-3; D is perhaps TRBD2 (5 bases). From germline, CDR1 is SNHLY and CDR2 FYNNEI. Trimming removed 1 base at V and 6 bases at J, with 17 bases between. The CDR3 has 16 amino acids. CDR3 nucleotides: TGTGCCAGCAGTGAAGGGGAGATGTCATTCCGGGATACGCAGTATTTT. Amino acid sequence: CASSEGEMSFRDTQYF.

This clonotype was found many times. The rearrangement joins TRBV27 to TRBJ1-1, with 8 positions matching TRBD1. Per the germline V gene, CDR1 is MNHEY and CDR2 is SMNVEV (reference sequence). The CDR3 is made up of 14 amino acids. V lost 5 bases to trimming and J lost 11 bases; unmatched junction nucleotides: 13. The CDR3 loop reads CASSIQGGLGVAFF. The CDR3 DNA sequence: TGTGCCAGCAGTATACAGGGGGGCTTGGGAGTTGCTTTCTTT.

CDR3 region: CSVGQESSGELFF. The CDR3 nucleotides are TGCAGCGTTGGACAGGAGAGCAGCGGGGAGCTGTTTTTT. The chain employs TRBV29-1 and TRBJ2-2; maybe TRBD1 (6 bases). The CDR3 is made up of 13 amino acids. V lost 4 bases and J lost 7, with 13 bases in between. Germline lookup yields CDR1 SQVTM and CDR2 ANQGSEA.

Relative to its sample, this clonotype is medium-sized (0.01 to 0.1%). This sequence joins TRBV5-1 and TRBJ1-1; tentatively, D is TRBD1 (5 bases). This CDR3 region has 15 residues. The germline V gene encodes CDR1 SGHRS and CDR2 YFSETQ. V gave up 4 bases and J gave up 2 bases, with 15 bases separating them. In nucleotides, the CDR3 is TGCGCCAGCAGCCCCTTTAGCGGGACTAACACTGAAGCTTTCTTT. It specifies CASSPFSGTNTEAFF. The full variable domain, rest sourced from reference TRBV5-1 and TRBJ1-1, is KAGVTQTPRYLIKTRGQQVTLSCSPISGHRSVSWYQQTPGQGLQFLFEYFSETQRNKGNFPGRFSGRQFSNSRSEMNVSTLELGDSALYLCASSPFSGTNTEAFFGQGTRLTVV.

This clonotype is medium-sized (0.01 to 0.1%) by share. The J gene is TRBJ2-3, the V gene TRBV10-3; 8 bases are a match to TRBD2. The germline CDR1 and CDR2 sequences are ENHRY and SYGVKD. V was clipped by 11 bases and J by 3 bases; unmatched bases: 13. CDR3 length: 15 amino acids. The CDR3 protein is CASRLREGRTDTQYF. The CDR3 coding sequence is TGTGCCTCCAGACTCCGGGAGGGTAGGACAGATACGCAGTATTTT.

CDR3 in amino acids: CASSPGTSTYEQYF. The CDR3 nucleotides read TGTGCCAGCAGTCCCGGGACTAGCACCTACGAGCAGTACTTC. The chain is built from TRBV27 and TRBJ2-7; 9 positions match TRBD2. The CDR3 covers 14 residues. Germline V gene sequence: CDR1 MNHEY, CDR2 SMNVEV (reference sequence). The J segment lost 2 bases and the V segment lost 5 bases, leaving 4 bases of the junction unmatched.

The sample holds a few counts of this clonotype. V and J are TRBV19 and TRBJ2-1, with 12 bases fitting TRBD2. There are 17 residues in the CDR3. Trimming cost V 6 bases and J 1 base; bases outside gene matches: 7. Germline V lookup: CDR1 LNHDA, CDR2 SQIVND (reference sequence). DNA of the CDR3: TGTGCCAGTAGCCCGACTAGCGGGAGTGGGTCCTACAATGAGCAGTTCTTC. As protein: CASSPTSGSGSYNEQFF.

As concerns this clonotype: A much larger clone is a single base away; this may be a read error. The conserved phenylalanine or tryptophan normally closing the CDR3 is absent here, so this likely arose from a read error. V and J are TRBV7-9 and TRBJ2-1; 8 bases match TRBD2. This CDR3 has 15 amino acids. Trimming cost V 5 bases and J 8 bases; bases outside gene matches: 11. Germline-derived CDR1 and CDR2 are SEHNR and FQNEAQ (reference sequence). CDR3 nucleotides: TGTGCCAGCAGCCCGCTTACGGGAGGGGGTTATGAGCAGTTCCTC. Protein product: CASSPLTGGGYEQFL.

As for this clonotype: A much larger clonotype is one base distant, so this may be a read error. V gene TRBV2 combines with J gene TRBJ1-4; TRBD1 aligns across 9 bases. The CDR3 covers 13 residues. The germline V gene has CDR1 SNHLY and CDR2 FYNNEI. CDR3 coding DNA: TGTGCCAGTACAGGGGGCTTTGGGGAAAAACCGTTTTTT. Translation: CASTGGFGEKPFF.

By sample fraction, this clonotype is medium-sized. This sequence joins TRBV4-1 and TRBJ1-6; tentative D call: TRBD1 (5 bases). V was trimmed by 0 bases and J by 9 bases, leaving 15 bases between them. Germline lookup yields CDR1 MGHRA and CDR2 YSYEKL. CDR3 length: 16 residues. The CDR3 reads CASSQEYGREGSPLHF. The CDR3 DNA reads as TGCGCCAGCAGCCAAGAATACGGCAGGGAGGGTTCACCCCTCCACTTT.

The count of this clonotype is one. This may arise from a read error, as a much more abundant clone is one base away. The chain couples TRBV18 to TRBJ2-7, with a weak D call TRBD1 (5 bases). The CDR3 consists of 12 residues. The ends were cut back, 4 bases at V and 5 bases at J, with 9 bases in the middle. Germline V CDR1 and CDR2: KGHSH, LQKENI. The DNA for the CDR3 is TGTGCCAGCTCACGGGGCGGCCACGAGCAGTACTTC. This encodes CASSRGGHEQYF.

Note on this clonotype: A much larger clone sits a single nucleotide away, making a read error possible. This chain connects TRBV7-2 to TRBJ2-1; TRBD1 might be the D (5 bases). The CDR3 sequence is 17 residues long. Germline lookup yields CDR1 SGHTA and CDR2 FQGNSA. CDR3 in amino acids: CASSLDRGRRPYNEQLF. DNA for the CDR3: TGTGCCAGCAGCTTAGATAGGGGTCGGCGGCCGTACAATGAGCAGCTCTTC.

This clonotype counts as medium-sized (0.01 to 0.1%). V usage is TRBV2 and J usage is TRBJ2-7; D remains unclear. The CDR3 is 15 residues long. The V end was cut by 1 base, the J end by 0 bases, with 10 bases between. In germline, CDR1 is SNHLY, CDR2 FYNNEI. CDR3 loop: CASSEVPGSSYEQYF. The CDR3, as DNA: TGTGCCAGCAGTGAAGTGCCAGGTTCCTCCTACGAGCAGTACTTC.

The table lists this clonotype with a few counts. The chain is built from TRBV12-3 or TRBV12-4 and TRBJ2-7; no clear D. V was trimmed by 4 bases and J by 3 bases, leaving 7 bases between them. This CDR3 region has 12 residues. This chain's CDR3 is CASSSLVYEQYF. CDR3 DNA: TGTGCCAGCAGTTCACTCGTCTACGAGCAGTACTTC.

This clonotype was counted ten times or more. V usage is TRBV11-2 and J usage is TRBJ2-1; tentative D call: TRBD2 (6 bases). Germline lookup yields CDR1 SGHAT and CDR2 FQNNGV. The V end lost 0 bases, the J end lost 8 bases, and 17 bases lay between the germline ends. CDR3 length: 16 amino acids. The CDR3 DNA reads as TGTGCCAGCAGCTTAGATCCCGGGGAAACGGGGGATGAGCAGTTCTTC. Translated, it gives CASSLDPGETGDEQFF.